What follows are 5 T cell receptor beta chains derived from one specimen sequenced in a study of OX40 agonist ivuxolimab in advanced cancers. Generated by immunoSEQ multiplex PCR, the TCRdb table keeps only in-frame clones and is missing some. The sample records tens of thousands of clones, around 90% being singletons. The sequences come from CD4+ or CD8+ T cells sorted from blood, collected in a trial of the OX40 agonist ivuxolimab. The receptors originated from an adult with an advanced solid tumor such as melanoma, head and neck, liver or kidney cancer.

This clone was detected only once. CDR3 region: CASSRRIGAGYNEQFF. The CDR3 DNA reads TGTGCCAGCAGCCGTCGGATAGGGGCAGGGTACAATGAGCAGTTCTTC. V and J are TRBV13 and TRBJ2-1, with D possibly TRBD1 on 5 matching bases. V lost 5 bases to trimming and J lost 4 bases, with 18 bases between them. The CDR3 is made up of 16 amino acids. Germline CDR1 reads PRHDT; CDR2 reads FYEKMQ (reference sequence).

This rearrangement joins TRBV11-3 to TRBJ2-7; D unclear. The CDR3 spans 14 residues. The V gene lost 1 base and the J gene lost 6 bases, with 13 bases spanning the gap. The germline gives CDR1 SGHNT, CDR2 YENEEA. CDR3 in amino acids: CASSLGSANGEQYF. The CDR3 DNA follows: TGTGCCAGCAGCTTAGGGTCAGCGAACGGCGAGCAGTACTTC.

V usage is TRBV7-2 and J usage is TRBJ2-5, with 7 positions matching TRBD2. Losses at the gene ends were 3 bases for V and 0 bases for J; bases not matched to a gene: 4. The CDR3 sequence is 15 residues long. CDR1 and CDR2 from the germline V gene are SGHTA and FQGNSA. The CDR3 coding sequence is TGTGCCAGCAGCTTTGGAGCGGGATACCAAGAGACCCAGTACTTC. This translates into CASSFGAGYQETQYF.

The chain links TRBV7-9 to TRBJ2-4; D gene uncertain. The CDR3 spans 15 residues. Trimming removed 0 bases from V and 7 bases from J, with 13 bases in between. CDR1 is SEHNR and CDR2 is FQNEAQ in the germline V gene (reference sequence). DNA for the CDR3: TGTGCCAGCAGCTTAGCAGGGTCTACGAACAACATTCAGTACTTC. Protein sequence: CASSLAGSTNNIQYF. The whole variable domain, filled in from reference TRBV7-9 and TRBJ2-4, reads DTGVSQNPRHKITKRGQNVTFRCDPISEHNRLYWYRQTLGQGPEFLTYFQNEAQLEKSRLLSDRFSAERPKGSFSTLEIQRTEQGDSAMYLCASSLAGSTNNIQYFGAGTRLSVL.

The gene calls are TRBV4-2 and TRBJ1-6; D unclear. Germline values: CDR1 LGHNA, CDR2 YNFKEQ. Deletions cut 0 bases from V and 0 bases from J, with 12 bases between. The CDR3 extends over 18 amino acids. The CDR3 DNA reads TGTGCCAGCAGCCAAGATAGGCGATCATACTCCTATAATTCACCCCTCCACTTT. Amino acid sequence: CASSQDRRSYSYNSPLHF.